These 4 T cell receptor beta chains were all obtained from the same sample, sequenced in a study of blood T cell repertoires in COVID-19. Sequencing used immunoSEQ multiplex PCR; TCRdb keeps in-frame clones, though not all of them. The table has 270,000 or so clones, around four fifths seen once. Sequenced input: peripheral blood. The receptors shown here come from a woman aged 45 to 65 who had recovered from COVID-19.

The chain is built from TRBV27 and TRBJ2-5; D remains ambiguous. The CDR3 runs 14 residues. Germline V CDR1 and CDR2: MNHEY, SMNVEV (reference sequence). V lost 3 bases to trimming and J lost 1 base, with 9 bases between them. For the CDR3, the DNA is TGTGCCAGCAGTTTGGTTCACAGCCAAGAGACCCAGTACTTC. Translation: CASSLVHSQETQYF.

The chain links TRBV5-6 to TRBJ2-7, with D perhaps matching TRBD1 (5 bases). Germline V lookup: CDR1 SGHDT, CDR2 YYEEEE. The V end lost 1 base, the J end lost 2 bases, and 13 bases lay between the germline ends. The CDR3 contains 15 residues. CDR3 region: CASSLLNKDTYEQYF. The CDR3 DNA is TGTGCCAGCAGCTTGCTGAACAAGGACACCTACGAGCAGTACTTC.

The V gene is TRBV27, the J gene TRBJ2-3; 7 bases align to TRBD1. Germline V lookup: CDR1 MNHEY, CDR2 SMNVEV (reference sequence). The trim removed 4 bases at V and 0 bases at J, leaving 7 bases unmatched. The CDR3 runs to 16 residues. CDR3 in DNA: TGTGCCAGCAGTTCATCCGGGACAGTAAGCACAGATACGCAGTATTTT. It is translated as CASSSSGTVSTDTQYF.

The chain combines TRBV29-1 with TRBJ2-3; no definite D call. This CDR3 region has 12 residues. In germline, CDR1 is SQVTM, CDR2 ANQGSEA. Trimming removed 0 bases from V and 5 bases from J, with 6 bases in between. CDR3 residues: CSVEEAGDTQYF. DNA for the CDR3: TGCAGCGTTGAAGAGGCAGGAGATACGCAGTATTTT.